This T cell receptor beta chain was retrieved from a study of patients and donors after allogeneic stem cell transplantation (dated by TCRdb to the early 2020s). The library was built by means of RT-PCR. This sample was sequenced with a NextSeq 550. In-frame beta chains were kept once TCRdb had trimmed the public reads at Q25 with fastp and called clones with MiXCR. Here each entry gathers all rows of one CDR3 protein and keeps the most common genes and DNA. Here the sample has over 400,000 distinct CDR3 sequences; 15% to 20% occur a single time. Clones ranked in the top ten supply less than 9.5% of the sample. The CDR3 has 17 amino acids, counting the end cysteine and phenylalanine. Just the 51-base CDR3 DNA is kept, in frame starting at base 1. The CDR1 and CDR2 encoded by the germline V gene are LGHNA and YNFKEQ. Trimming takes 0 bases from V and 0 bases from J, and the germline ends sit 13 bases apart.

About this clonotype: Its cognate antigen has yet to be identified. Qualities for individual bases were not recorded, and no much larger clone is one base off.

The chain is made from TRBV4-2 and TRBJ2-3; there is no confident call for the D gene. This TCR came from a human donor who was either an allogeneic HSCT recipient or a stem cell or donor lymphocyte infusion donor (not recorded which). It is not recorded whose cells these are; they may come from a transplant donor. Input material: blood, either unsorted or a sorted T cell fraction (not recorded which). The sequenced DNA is TGTGCCAGCAGCCAAGATCTGACCCTACTTAGCACAGATACGCAGTATTTT. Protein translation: CASSQDLTLLSTDTQYF.